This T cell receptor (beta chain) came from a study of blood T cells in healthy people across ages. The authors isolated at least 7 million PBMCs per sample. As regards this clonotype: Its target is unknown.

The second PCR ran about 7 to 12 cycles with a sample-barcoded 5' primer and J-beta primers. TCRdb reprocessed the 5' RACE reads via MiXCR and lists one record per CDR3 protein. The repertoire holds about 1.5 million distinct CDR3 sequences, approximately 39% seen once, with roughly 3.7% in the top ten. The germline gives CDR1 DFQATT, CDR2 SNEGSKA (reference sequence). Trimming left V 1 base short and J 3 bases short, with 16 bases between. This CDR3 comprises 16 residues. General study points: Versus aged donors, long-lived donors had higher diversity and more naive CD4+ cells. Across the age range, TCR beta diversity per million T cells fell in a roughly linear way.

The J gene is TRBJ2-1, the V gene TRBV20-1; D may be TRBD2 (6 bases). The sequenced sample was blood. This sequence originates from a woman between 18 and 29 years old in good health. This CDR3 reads CSARGSERVFYNEQFF. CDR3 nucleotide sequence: TGCAGTGCTAGAGGTTCGGAGCGGGTCTTCTACAATGAGCAGTTCTTC.